The 10 T cell receptor beta chains in this list originate from one sample, sequenced in a study of blood T cells in healthy people across ages. Then a second PCR, running roughly 7 to 11 cycles, was carried out with a sample-barcoded 5' primer and a J-beta primer mix. TCRdb passed the 5' RACE reads through MiXCR, listing each CDR3 protein once. Of 1.5 million to 2 million distinct CDR3 sequences listed, around 42% are singletons. Sequencing input: blood. Source of these receptors: a human donor in good health.

The chain uses TRBV3-1 and TRBJ1-2; tentative D call: TRBD1 (5 bases). The V end lost 3 bases, the J end lost 6 bases, and 17 bases lay between the germline ends. The CDR3 covers 15 residues. Germline V gene lookup returns CDR1 LGHDT and CDR2 YNNKEL (reference sequence). CDR3 bases: TGTGCCAGCAGCCACCTTGAGGAAGGGGAGGATGGCTACACCTTC. Encoded protein: CASSHLEEGEDGYTF.

The chain combines TRBV4-3 with TRBJ1-2; 7 bases match TRBD1. The germline V gene has CDR1 LGHNA and CDR2 YSLEER. V lost 3 bases and J lost 4; bases outside the gene matches: 11. The CDR3 has 16 amino acids. The CDR3 loop reads CASSQDWTGNVYGYTF. CDR3 nucleotides: TGCGCCAGCAGCCAGGATTGGACAGGAAACGTCTATGGCTACACCTTC.

This chain links TRBV29-1 with TRBJ2-1, with TRBD1 identical over 10 bases. Trimming removed 6 bases from V and 6 bases from J; junction bases left unmatched: 5. From germline, CDR1 is SQVTM and CDR2 ANQGSEA. This CDR3 is 13 amino acids long. The CDR3 spells CSVKGTGANEQFF. DNA of the CDR3: TGCAGCGTAAAAGGGACAGGGGCCAATGAGCAGTTCTTC.

There are a few counts of this clonotype. The rearrangement joins TRBV7-9 to TRBJ1-1; D might be TRBD1 (6 bases). The CDR3 sequence is 15 residues long. V gave up 1 base and J gave up 2 bases, with 11 bases separating them. CDR1 is SEHNR, CDR2 FQNEAQ, per germline (reference sequence). The CDR3 nucleotides read TGTGCCAGCAGCTTAGTAACAGGGAGCAACACTGAAGCTTTCTTT. It encodes CASSLVTGSNTEAFF.

This clonotype was seen more than once but under ten times. The chain is built from TRBV24-1 and TRBJ1-2, with D unclear. The CDR3 spans 11 residues. V was cut by 0 bases and J by 6 bases, with 1 base left in between. Looked up from germline, CDR1 is KGHDR and CDR2 is SFDVKD. As DNA, the CDR3 is TGTGCCACCAGTGATTTGGATGGCTACACCTTC. This gives the protein CATSDLDGYTF.

The rearrangement links TRBV29-1 to TRBJ1-1; D gene unclear. Germline CDR1 and CDR2: SQVTM and ANQGSEA. This CDR3 spans 13 amino acids. Between the trimmed V and J ends, which lost 6 bases and 2 bases, there was a span of 13 bases. CDR3 loop: CSVARQANTEAFF. The CDR3 DNA sequence: TGCAGCGTAGCGCGGCAGGCCAACACTGAAGCTTTCTTT. The full variable domain, its missing parts supplied by reference TRBV29-1 and TRBJ1-1, is SAVISQKPSRDICQRGTSLTIQCQVDSQVTMMFWYRQQPGQSLTLIATANQGSEATYESGFVIDKFPISRPNLTFSTLTVSNMSPEDSSIYLCSVARQANTEAFFGQGTRLTVV.

The table lists this clonotype with many counts. The chain has TRBV12-3 or TRBV12-4 and TRBJ1-5; TRBD1 matches 9 bases. V trimming: 5 bases; J trimming: 0 bases; junction bases outside the gene matches: 2. The CDR3 is 15 residues long. This CDR3 is CASSPTGGSNQPQHF. In nucleotides, the CDR3 is TGTGCCAGCAGTCCGACAGGGGGTAGCAATCAGCCCCAGCATTTT.

V and J are TRBV27 and TRBJ1-1; weak D call: TRBD1 (5 bases). The CDR3 consists of 13 residues. Trimming removed 8 bases from V and 5 bases from J, with 15 bases in between. Germline V lookup: CDR1 MNHEY, CDR2 SMNVEV (reference sequence). This chain's CDR3 is CASAGSETTEAFF. The DNA for the CDR3 is TGTGCCAGCGCAGGGAGCGAGACTACTGAAGCTTTCTTT.

This clonotype was recorded at least ten times. J is TRBJ2-5 and V is TRBV29-1; D gene uncertain. Trimming took off 4 bases at V and 2 bases at J, with 20 bases between the two ends. Germline CDR1 reads SQVTM; CDR2 reads ANQGSEA. The CDR3 spans 16 residues. CDR3 residues: CSVVESPHQLQETQYF. CDR3 in DNA: TGCAGCGTTGTTGAATCCCCTCACCAGTTACAAGAGACCCAGTACTTC. The full variable domain, rest sourced from reference TRBV29-1 and TRBJ2-5, is SAVISQKPSRDICQRGTSLTIQCQVDSQVTMMFWYRQQPGQSLTLIATANQGSEATYESGFVIDKFPISRPNLTFSTLTVSNMSPEDSSIYLCSVVESPHQLQETQYFGPGTRLLVL.

As regards this clonotype: Since the CDR3 does not end with the conserved phenylalanine or tryptophan, this likely comes from a read error. J is TRBJ1-2 and V is TRBV10-2; 9 nucleotides agree with TRBD1. Trimming took 2 bases from V and 2 from J; bases not matched to a gene: 6. The CDR3 spans 16 residues. Germline assignment: CDR1 WSHSY and CDR2 SAAADI. The CDR3 loop reads CASSEIQGAPNYGYTI. The CDR3 DNA reads TGCGCCAGCAGTGAGATACAGGGGGCGCCGAACTATGGCTACACCATC.